The sequence of this T cell receptor beta chain was determined in a study of identical twins. General study points: Partial confounding of zero-insertion analyses by invariant MAIT and iNKT cells was possible.

This clonotype was seen a few times. Its antigen is not identified. All donors were healthy, and all were Caucasian. TCRdb re-called the 5' RACE reads with MiXCR, one entry per CDR3 protein. In the table there are about 520,000 distinct CDR3 sequences, roughly a fifth of which are singletons. This sample also appeared in a second study, on T cells expressing NK-cell markers.

Material: CD4+ T cells sorted from blood. The sequence was collected from a woman between 18 and 30 years old in good health.

The DNA of the CDR3 is TGCAGTGCTAGGAACCGACTCTCCTACAATGAGCAGTTCTTC. Protein sequence: CSARNRLSYNEQFF. The rearrangement links TRBV20-1 to TRBJ2-1; D gene unclear. Per germline, CDR1 DFQATT and CDR2 SNEGSKA (reference sequence). This CDR3 has 14 amino acids. V was clipped by 3 bases and J by 0 bases, with 9 bases between them.